This T cell receptor (beta chain) was sequenced during a study of spatial heterogeneity in lung cancer. Whole-study context: The average count in raw reads for each unique TCR and UMI combination exceeded eight appearances. Findings and caveats of the study: For tumor T cells, estimated coverage reached only around 7.1% (alpha) and more than 11% (beta). It was found that expanded intratumoral alpha and beta TCR counts tracked tumor mutation counts.

This clonotype occurred many times. Its antigen is not known. One entry per CDR3 protein, called by TCRdb with MiXCR from the 5' RACE reads. The sample records just over 8,000 distinct CDR3 sequences, around 9.6% being singletons. Between the trimmed V and J ends, which lost 9 bases and 4 bases, there was a span of 16 bases. The germline V gene encodes CDR1 SNHLY and CDR2 FYNNEI. The CDR3 covers 15 residues. Time point specified: sample taken at primary tumor resection. Sequencing was performed on whole RNA extracted from tumor and nontumor lung tissue, or from frozen PBMC, and the material was left unsorted.

The sequencing here drew on lung tumor tissue, taken at surgery. This clonotype was obtained from a male donor with early-stage non-small cell lung cancer. The chain is built from TRBV2 and TRBJ2-6, with D uncertain. The CDR3 here is CARSRENPGANVLTF. In nucleotides, the CDR3 is TGTGCCAGGAGCCGAGAAAACCCCGGGGCCAACGTCCTGACTTTC.